This T cell receptor (beta chain) was identified in a study of blood T cell repertoires in COVID-19. Turning to the study itself: The United States, Italy and Spain were the sources of the acute and convalescent COVID-19 samples. Sample material is recorded as cDNA or gDNA derived from T cells, B-cell-depleted T cells, or PBMCs.

As originally analysed: Counts of nucleated cells, estimated from reference gene primer amplification, were obtained. Profiled with immunoSEQ multiplex PCR; TCRdb holds only in-frame clones, not every one. V, J and clone size are taken as reported in that table, and D and trimming were inferred from the DNA itself. The table includes roughly 57,000 clones, 79% detected once. This CDR3 has 14 residues. Trimming left V 0 bases short and J 7 bases short, with 13 bases between. CDR1 and CDR2 from the germline V gene are SGDLS and YYNGEE. Sequenced sample: peripheral blood. This chain uses TRBV9 with TRBJ1-1; D remains ambiguous. The TCR was taken from a man in his sixties with acute or convalescent COVID-19. CDR3 protein: CASSVGLAYSEAFF. The CDR3 coding sequence is TGTGCCAGCAGCGTAGGTTTAGCTTATAGTGAAGCTTTCTTT. Supplemented by reference TRBV9 and TRBJ1-1, the full variable domain reads DSGVTQTPKHLITATGQRVTLRCSPRSGDLSVYWYQQSLDQGLQFLIQYYNGEERAKGNILERFSAQQFPDLHSELNLSSLELGDSALYFCASSVGLAYSEAFFGQGTRLTVV.